Shown below are 24 T cell receptor beta chains from a single sample sequenced in a study of blood T cell repertoires in COVID-19. Profiled with immunoSEQ multiplex PCR; TCRdb holds only in-frame clones, not every one. The repertoire holds 150,000 to 200,000 clones, with about four fifths as singletons. Sequencing was carried out using PBMCs or T cells enriched from blood (not recorded which). The receptors shown here come from a man aged 50 to 59 who had recovered from COVID-19.

This chain links TRBV11-3 with TRBJ2-7; 8 bases line up with TRBD1. Germline V lookup: CDR1 SGHNT, CDR2 YENEEA. The CDR3 extends over 15 amino acids. With 5 bases clipped from V and 0 bases from J, the junction kept 6 bases outside the gene matches. CDR3 bases: TGTGCCAGCAGCCCCGGGGACAGGAACTCCTACGAGCAGTACTTC. This gives the protein CASSPGDRNSYEQYF.

The chain recombines TRBV15 with TRBJ2-7, with 15 bases that match TRBD2. Unmatched junction bases numbered 8, after V lost 2 bases and J lost 3 bases. CDR3 length equals 18 residues. Germline values: CDR1 LNHNV, CDR2 YYDKDF (reference sequence). CDR3 sequence reads: CATSRSGTSGRIVYEQYF. CDR3 DNA sequence: TGTGCCACCAGCAGATCCGGGACTAGCGGGAGGATAGTCTACGAGCAGTACTTC.

The chain links TRBV5-1 to TRBJ1-5, with 7 bases identical to TRBD1. Trimming removed 4 bases from V and 4 bases from J; junction bases left unmatched: 8. Per the germline V gene, CDR1 is SGHRS and CDR2 is YFSETQ. CDR3 length equals 15 residues. The CDR3 loop is CASSPATGSNQPQHF. DNA for the CDR3: TGCGCCAGCAGCCCGGCGACAGGGTCAAATCAGCCCCAGCATTTT.

This clone showed up just a few times. CDR3 nucleotide sequence: TGTGCCAGCAGCTTGGGGACTAGCGGGGTCAATGAGCAGTTCTTC. It is translated as CASSLGTSGVNEQFF. V usage is TRBV5-6 and J usage is TRBJ2-1; 12 bases line up with TRBD2. Losses at the gene ends were 0 bases for V and 6 bases for J; bases not matched to a gene: 1. The germline CDR1 and CDR2 sequences are SGHDT and YYEEEE. This CDR3 region has 15 residues.

The gene calls are TRBV19 and TRBJ1-5; D possibly corresponds to TRBD1 (5 bases). Trimming left V 7 bases short and J 0 bases short, with 16 bases between. This CDR3 contains 16 residues. Germline CDR1 LNHDA, CDR2 SQIVND (reference sequence). CDR3 DNA: TGTGCCAGTACTCGACTGGCAGGGAATAGCAATCAGCCCCAGCATTTT. Translating gives CASTRLAGNSNQPQHF.

This chain connects TRBV5-1 to TRBJ2-3; D is possibly TRBD1 (7 bases). This CDR3 region has 15 residues. The germline V gene encodes CDR1 SGHRS and CDR2 YFSETQ. V lost 1 base, J lost 1 base, and 10 bases lay in between. Here the CDR3 reads CASSLFRGGTDTQYF. In DNA, the CDR3 is TGCGCCAGCAGCTTGTTCAGGGGGGGCACAGATACGCAGTATTTT.

This clone has a handful of counts. The V and J genes are TRBV5-1 and TRBJ2-7; D gene ambiguous. Germline V gene data show CDR1 as SGHRS and CDR2 as YFSETQ. The ends were cut back, 4 bases at V and 2 bases at J, with 7 bases in the middle. The CDR3 runs 12 residues. The CDR3 nucleotides are TGCGCCAGCAGCCCGAGTACCTACGAGCAGTACTTC. This codes for CASSPSTYEQYF.

The V gene is TRBV7-3, the J gene TRBJ2-2; D possibly corresponds to TRBD1 (5 bases). The germline gives CDR1 SGHTA, CDR2 FQGTGA. The CDR3 length is 14 residues. Trimming stripped 4 bases from V and 5 bases from J, with 11 bases between. Here the CDR3 DNA reads TGTGCCAGCAGCTCATTACAGGAAACCGGGGAGCTGTTTTTT. Translated, it gives CASSSLQETGELFF. Drawing the rest from reference TRBV7-3 and TRBJ2-2, the complete variable domain is GAGVSQTPSNKVTEKGKYVELRCDPISGHTALYWYRQSLGQGPEFLIYFQGTGAADDSGLPNDRFFAVRPEGSVSTLKIQRTERGDSAVYLCASSSLQETGELFFGEGSRLTVL.

The chain combines TRBV5-1 with TRBJ2-3; 9 nucleotides line up with TRBD2. V shed 3 bases and J 0 bases; nucleotides not matched to a gene: 8. The CDR3 has 17 residues. From germline, CDR1 is SGHRS and CDR2 YFSETQ. CDR3 nucleotide sequence: TGCGCCAGCAGCTGGTCACTAGCGGGCCTTAGCACAGATACGCAGTATTTT. It specifies CASSWSLAGLSTDTQYF.

The rearrangement links TRBV5-8 to TRBJ1-4, with no clear D. V shed 2 bases and J shed 5 bases, with 13 bases lying between them. The CDR3 sequence is 15 residues long. Germline V gene lookup returns CDR1 SGHTS and CDR2 YDEGEE. Written as DNA, the CDR3 is TGTGCCAGCAGCTTAAAGTTAGGGAGAAATGAAAAACTGTTTTTT. It codes for CASSLKLGRNEKLFF.

The rearrangement links TRBV29-1 to TRBJ2-7; D remains unclear. The ends were cut back, 1 base at V and 2 bases at J, with 9 bases in the middle. The CDR3 loop spans 13 amino acids. Per germline, CDR1 SQVTM and CDR2 ANQGSEA. For the CDR3, the DNA is TGCAGCGTTGAAGCAGGTGGCACCTACGAGCAGTACTTC. Translation: CSVEAGGTYEQYF.

A single count supports this clone. The chain couples TRBV3-1 (or the pseudogene TRBV3-2) to TRBJ1-1, with 7 bases matching TRBD1. The junction had 3 bases not matched to a gene; V was cut back by 3 bases and J by 8 bases. The germline V gene has CDR1 LGHDT and CDR2 YNNKEL (reference sequence). The CDR3 length is 12 residues. The CDR3 spells CASSHPQGEAFF. CDR3 bases: TGTGCCAGCAGCCACCCACAGGGGGAAGCTTTCTTT.

This clone was observed at least ten times. The chain combines TRBV9 with TRBJ1-3; the match to TRBD1 covers 10 bases. In germline, CDR1 is SGDLS, CDR2 YYNGEE. CDR3 length: 15 residues. Losses at the gene ends were 3 bases for V and 8 bases for J; bases not matched to a gene: 8. The CDR3 region is CASSARGQGLDTIYF. The DNA for the CDR3 is TGTGCCAGCAGCGCCCGGGGACAGGGGTTAGACACCATATATTTT.

A single count supports this clone. The chain joins TRBV7-8 to TRBJ2-5; 16 nucleotides line up with TRBD2. CDR3 length: 18 amino acids. CDR1 and CDR2 from the germline V gene are SGHVS and FQNEAQ. J was trimmed by 2 bases and V by 5 bases; bases with no gene match: 8. CDR3 coding DNA: TGTGCCAGCAGCATTGTCCCGGGACTAGCGGGGGGGCAAGAGACCCAGTACTTC. Amino acid sequence: CASSIVPGLAGGQETQYF. The whole variable domain, filled in from reference TRBV7-8 and TRBJ2-5, reads GAGVSQSPRYKVAKRGQDVALRCDPISGHVSLFWYQQALGQGPEFLTYFQNEAQLDKSGLPSDRFFAERPEGSVSTLKIQRTQQEDSAVYLCASSIVPGLAGGQETQYFGPGTRLLVL.

The rearrangement links TRBV25-1 to TRBJ2-1; D perhaps matches TRBD2 (6 bases). V gave up 7 bases and J gave up 5 bases, with 12 bases separating them. This CDR3 comprises 13 residues. Germline CDR1 reads MGHDK; CDR2 reads SYGVNS. The CDR3, as DNA: TGTGCCAGCACGGGGGTCGGTCACAATGAGCAGTTCTTC. Its protein is CASTGVGHNEQFF. Looking up the rest from reference TRBV25-1 and TRBJ2-1 gives the full variable domain: EADIYQTPRYLVIGTGKKITLECSQTMGHDKMYWYQQDPGMELHLIHYSYGVNSTEKGDLSSESTVSRIRTEHFPLTLESARPSHTSQYLCASTGVGHNEQFFGPGTRLTVL.

The chain recombines TRBV12-5 with TRBJ1-2; the D gene is possibly TRBD1 (5 bases). The CDR3 loop spans 13 amino acids. V lost 1 base, J lost 5 bases, and 8 bases lay in between. The germline gives CDR1 LGHNT, CDR2 FRNRAP. Written as DNA, the CDR3 is TGTGCTAGTGGTTTGGGACAGCTTTATGGCTACACCTTC. Residues: CASGLGQLYGYTF.

The V and J genes are TRBV24-1 and TRBJ2-3; possible D gene TRBD1, 6 bases. V was cut by 1 base and J by 4 bases, with 14 bases left in between. This CDR3 region has 16 residues. Germline values: CDR1 KGHDR, CDR2 SFDVKD. DNA for the CDR3: TGTGCCACCAGTGATTTTTCGGACAGAGTCCCAGATACGCAGTATTTT. Its protein is CATSDFSDRVPDTQYF.

This chain connects TRBV11-2 to TRBJ1-1; D is uncertain. The CDR3 loop spans 14 amino acids. Germline V gives CDR1 SGHAT, CDR2 FQNNGV. V was pared by 3 bases and J by 4 bases, with 12 bases between. The CDR3 coding sequence is TGTGCCAGCAGCTTCGCGGGAGGTAGCACTGAAGCTTTCTTT. It yields the protein CASSFAGGSTEAFF.

This chain joins TRBV5-1 and TRBJ2-3, with 11 bases lining up with TRBD2. Trimming removed 0 bases from V and 1 base from J; junction bases left unmatched: 4. Per the germline V gene, CDR1 is SGHRS and CDR2 is YFSETQ. This CDR3 spans 17 amino acids. The CDR3: CASSLGLAGSGTDTQYF. The CDR3 nucleotides are TGCGCCAGCAGCTTGGGACTAGCGGGATCGGGCACAGATACGCAGTATTTT.

This CDR3 reads CASRVLGGTEAFF. CDR3 in DNA: TGTGCCAGCAGGGTCCTCGGGGGAACTGAAGCTTTCTTT. V is TRBV6-5 and J is TRBJ1-1; maybe TRBD1 (5 bases). Germline CDR1 reads MNHEY; CDR2 reads SVGAGI. V was clipped by 6 bases and J by 5 bases, with 13 bases between them. This CDR3 contains 13 residues.

This rearrangement joins TRBV6-5 to TRBJ2-3, with 8 bases that match TRBD1. CDR1 and CDR2 (germline): MNHEY, SVGAGI. The ends lost 2 bases at V and 6 bases at J; junction bases unmatched: 7. The CDR3 has 15 amino acids. Here the CDR3 reads CASSYLDRDRDTQYF. Written as DNA, the CDR3 is TGTGCCAGCAGTTACCTGGACAGGGATCGGGATACGCAGTATTTT.

The genes are TRBV5-1 and TRBJ2-5; D may be TRBD2 (6 bases). Germline V lookup: CDR1 SGHRS, CDR2 YFSETQ. The CDR3 has 14 amino acids. With 0 bases removed from V and 1 base from J, the gap between germline ends came to 7 bases. CDR3 in DNA: TGCGCCAGCAGCTTGGCCGGGAGCCAAGAGACCCAGTACTTC. This codes for CASSLAGSQETQYF.

The sample holds a few counts of this clone. This chain connects TRBV5-5 to TRBJ1-3, with D perhaps TRBD1 (6 bases). Between the trimmed V and J ends, which lost 1 base and 0 bases, there was a span of 8 bases. Germline V gene sequence: CDR1 SGHKS, CDR2 YYEKEE (reference sequence). The CDR3 sequence is 15 residues long. In nucleotides, the CDR3 is TGTGCCAGCAGCTTGACAGGGAGCTCTGGAAACACCATATATTTT. It yields the protein CASSLTGSSGNTIYF.

As DNA, the CDR3 is TGTGCCAGCAGTTTATTCTCGGTAGCGGGGGGCAGGGACACCGGGGAGCTGTTTTTT. Translating it yields CASSLFSVAGGRDTGELFF. The J gene is TRBJ2-2, the V gene TRBV28; 10 bases are a match to TRBD2. The ends lost 1 base at V and 3 bases at J; junction bases unmatched: 11. Germline lookup yields CDR1 MDHEN and CDR2 SYDVKM. The CDR3 is 19 amino acids.